Here is one T cell receptor (beta chain) with its context. Antigen specificity is unknown. A second PCR of about 7 to 12 cycles used a sample-barcoded 5' primer and a J-beta primer mix. One entry per CDR3 protein results from TCRdb running MiXCR on the 5' RACE reads. The sample has about 1.1 million distinct CDR3 sequences, around two fifths seen once. The source of the sample is a study of blood T cells in healthy people across ages. General observations from the study: Estimated diversity, derived from one million T cells, was regarded as an underestimate.

Sequenced: blood. This receptor was obtained from a man aged 18 to 29 in good health.

The CDR3 coding sequence is TGTGCCAGCCCCCCGGACCGGAACACTGAAGCTTTCTTT. Translating it yields CASPPDRNTEAFF. J is TRBJ1-1 and V is TRBV9; D unclear. Per the germline V gene, CDR1 is SGDLS and CDR2 is YYNGEE. Deletions cut 7 bases from V and 1 base from J, with 11 bases between. The CDR3 contains 13 residues.